This passage covers 17 T cell receptor beta chains from one sample sequenced in a study of shared clonotypes between healthy human individuals. TCRdb's table, derived via immunoSEQ multiplex PCR, lists solely in-frame clones and lacks some. Among 450,000 to 500,000 clones listed, 76% were seen once. The specimen was PBMCs. These receptors originate from a woman aged 40 to 55 in good health. Some clones in this sample may be carry-over from other donors' samples.

This chain connects TRBV19 to TRBJ1-1, with D tentatively TRBD1 (6 bases). V was pared by 7 bases and J by 6 bases, with 18 bases between. The germline V gene has CDR1 LNHDA and CDR2 SQIVND (reference sequence). CDR3 length: 14 residues. CDR3 in amino acids: CASKRQETLAEAFF. Written as DNA, the CDR3 is TGTGCCAGTAAGAGACAGGAAACTCTTGCTGAAGCTTTCTTT.

DNA for the CDR3: TGTGCCAGCAGCGTAGGGGTGCGTGCCACCGGGGAGCTGTTTTTT. Its protein is CASSVGVRATGELFF. The chain is built from TRBV9 and TRBJ2-2; D call uncertain. CDR3 size: 15 residues. With 0 bases removed from V and 4 bases from J, the gap between germline ends came to 10 bases. Germline V gene sequence: CDR1 SGDLS, CDR2 YYNGEE.

V gene TRBV5-6 combines with J gene TRBJ2-2; weak D call: TRBD1 (5 bases). This CDR3 has 16 amino acids. The V gene's germline CDR1 is SGHDT and CDR2 YYEEEE. Trimming took off 0 bases at V and 6 bases at J, with 15 bases between the two ends. The CDR3 loop is CASSLGPDRDPGELFF. CDR3 sequence (DNA): TGTGCCAGCAGCTTGGGACCCGACAGAGACCCCGGGGAGCTGTTTTTT.

The CDR3 region has the DNA TGTGCCAGCAGCCATGGTGGGGTCGTCTACGAGCAGTACTTC. As protein: CASSHGGVVYEQYF. The J gene is TRBJ2-7, the V gene TRBV11-2; no clear D. Trimming shortened V by 5 bases and J by 3 bases, and 14 bases separated the two germline ends. This CDR3 has 14 amino acids. Germline V CDR1 and CDR2: SGHAT, FQNNGV.

The rearrangement uses TRBV18 and TRBJ2-3; 7 bases are a match to TRBD1. V shed 5 bases, J shed 2 bases, and the junction held 22 bases outside the gene matches. CDR3 length equals 20 residues. From germline, CDR1 is KGHSH and CDR2 LQKENI. Written as DNA, the CDR3 is TGTGCCAGCTCATTATCGCCACCAGGGGGTACTCAACCACTCACAGATACGCAGTATTTT. Amino acids: CASSLSPPGGTQPLTDTQYF. The variable domain in full, completed from reference TRBV18 and TRBJ2-3, reads NAGVMQNPRHLVRRRGQEARLRCSPMKGHSHVYWYRQLPEEGLKFMVYLQKENIIDESGMPKERFSAEFPKEGPSILRIQQVVRGDSAAYFCASSLSPPGGTQPLTDTQYFGPGTRLTVL.

This sequence joins TRBV28 and TRBJ2-7, with D perhaps matching TRBD1 or TRBD2 (5 bases each). Germline values: CDR1 MDHEN, CDR2 SYDVKM. V lost 6 bases and J lost 2, with 11 bases in between. The CDR3 totals 13 residues. CDR3 nucleotides: TGTGCCAGCAGAACCCAGGGACCCTACGAGCAGTACTTC. Translated, it gives CASRTQGPYEQYF.

The chain carries TRBV15 and TRBJ1-2; 8 bases are a match to TRBD1. J lost 1 base, V lost 1 base, and 5 bases had no gene match. Germline CDR1 LNHNV, CDR2 YYDKDF (reference sequence). CDR3 length: 16 residues. Here the CDR3 reads CATSRGGTGINYGYTF. For the CDR3, the DNA is TGTGCCACCAGCAGAGGGGGGACAGGAATTAACTATGGCTACACCTTC.

This clone appeared once. The rearrangement links TRBV2 to TRBJ2-3; no definite D call. Trimming removed 6 bases at V and 4 bases at J, with 11 bases between. The germline CDR1 and CDR2 sequences are SNHLY and FYNNEI. This CDR3 comprises 13 residues. In nucleotides, the CDR3 is TGTGCCAGCAGCTCCTCAACGCCAGATACGCAGTATTTT. Amino acid sequence: CASSSSTPDTQYF. The variable domain in full, with the rest retrieved from reference TRBV2 and TRBJ2-3, is EPEVTQTPSHQVTQMGQEVILRCVPISNHLYFYWYRQILGQKVEFLVSFYNNEISEKSEIFDDQFSVERPDGSNFTLKIRSTKLEDSAMYFCASSSSTPDTQYFGPGTRLTVL.

J is TRBJ1-2 and V is TRBV7-9; D may be TRBD1 (5 bases). Germline values: CDR1 SEHNR, CDR2 FQNEAQ (reference sequence). Trimming removed 1 base from V and 4 bases from J, with 16 bases in between. This CDR3 spans 16 amino acids. CDR3 nucleotide sequence: TGTGCCAGCAGCTTAGGGGGGGTATTCTTCTCCTATGGCTACACCTTC. Amino acid sequence: CASSLGGVFFSYGYTF.

This rearrangement joins TRBV5-6 to TRBJ2-1; TRBD2 might be the D (6 bases). This CDR3 region has 16 residues. Trimming shortened V by 4 bases and J by 0 bases, and 14 bases separated the two germline ends. Germline V gives CDR1 SGHDT, CDR2 YYEEEE. CDR3 DNA: TGTGCCAGCAGCCTTCACGCGGGGAGCTCCTACAATGAGCAGTTCTTC. It yields the protein CASSLHAGSSYNEQFF.

The gene calls are TRBV9 and TRBJ2-7; D tentatively reads TRBD1 or TRBD2 (6 bases each). This CDR3 has 14 amino acids. Between the trimmed V and J ends, which lost 3 bases and 6 bases, there was a span of 16 bases. Germline CDR1 is SGDLS and CDR2 is YYNGEE. The CDR3: CASSEGETRPEQYF. The CDR3 coding sequence is TGTGCCAGCAGCGAGGGGGAGACTAGACCCGAGCAGTACTTC. Supplemented by reference TRBV9 and TRBJ2-7, the full variable domain reads DSGVTQTPKHLITATGQRVTLRCSPRSGDLSVYWYQQSLDQGLQFLIQYYNGEERAKGNILERFSAQQFPDLHSELNLSSLELGDSALYFCASSEGETRPEQYFGPGTRLTVT.

This clone was detected only a few times. The same CDR3 arises from other DNA sequences in this sample as well. The chain carries TRBV7-2 and TRBJ2-1; 14 nucleotides align to TRBD2. Losses at the gene ends were 4 bases for V and 7 bases for J; bases not matched to a gene: 3. Germline assignment: CDR1 SGHTA and CDR2 FQGNSA. The CDR3 has 15 amino acids. CDR3 amino acids: CASSSTSGRANEQFF. Here the CDR3 DNA reads TGTGCCAGCAGCTCGACTAGCGGGAGGGCGAATGAGCAGTTCTTC.

Only a few counts were recorded for this clone. V is TRBV10-3 and J is TRBJ1-5, with TRBD1 identical over 10 bases. Germline-derived CDR1 and CDR2 are ENHRY and SYGVKD. The V segment lost 3 bases and the J segment 1 base; nucleotides outside the gene matches: 3. The CDR3 has 16 amino acids. The CDR3 sequence is CAISEGDRGSNQPQHF. Here the CDR3 DNA reads TGTGCCATCAGTGAAGGGGACAGGGGCAGCAATCAGCCCCAGCATTTT.

V usage is TRBV28 and J usage is TRBJ1-5; the match to TRBD1 covers 8 bases. J gave up 1 base and V 5 bases, and 7 bases lay outside the gene matches. CDR1 is MDHEN, CDR2 SYDVKM, per germline. This CDR3 has 16 residues. Here the CDR3 reads CASSGYQGASNQPQHF. CDR3 DNA sequence: TGTGCCAGCAGTGGATACCAGGGGGCGAGCAATCAGCCCCAGCATTTT. The full variable domain, its missing parts supplied by reference TRBV28 and TRBJ1-5, is DVKVTQSSRYLVKRTGEKVFLECVQDMDHENMFWYRQDPGLGLRLIYFSYDVKMKEKGDIPEGYSVSREKKERFSLILESASTNQTSMYLCASSGYQGASNQPQHFGDGTRLSIL.

The rearrangement links TRBV5-8 to TRBJ1-1; TRBD1 agrees at 7 bases. The CDR3 consists of 15 residues. Per the germline V gene, CDR1 is SGHTS and CDR2 is YDEGEE. With V trimmed by 4 bases and J by 5 bases, 11 bases remained unmatched. The CDR3 reads CASSRLQGVRTEAFF. As DNA, the CDR3 is TGTGCCAGCAGCCGTCTCCAGGGGGTACGGACTGAAGCTTTCTTT.

This clone showed up just once. V usage is TRBV9 and J usage is TRBJ2-7; 7 bases align to TRBD1. Germline V CDR1 and CDR2: SGDLS, YYNGEE. V lost 2 bases to trimming and J lost 6 bases; unmatched junction nucleotides: 8. The CDR3 contains 14 residues. The CDR3 loop reads CASSVDRVQGEQYF. CDR3 in DNA: TGTGCCAGCAGCGTTGACAGGGTTCAGGGCGAGCAGTACTTC.

This clone has more than one count but fewer than ten. The chain has TRBV29-1 and TRBJ1-4; the match to TRBD1 covers 7 bases. J was trimmed by 8 bases and V by 6 bases; bases with no gene match: 3. The CDR3 runs 11 residues. Germline V CDR1 and CDR2: SQVTM, ANQGSEA. The CDR3 sequence: CSVVRGEKLFF. DNA of the CDR3: TGCAGCGTAGTCAGGGGGGAAAAACTGTTTTTT. The complete variable domain, with remaining parts taken from reference TRBV29-1 and TRBJ1-4, reads SAVISQKPSRDICQRGTSLTIQCQVDSQVTMMFWYRQQPGQSLTLIATANQGSEATYESGFVIDKFPISRPNLTFSTLTVSNMSPEDSSIYLCSVVRGEKLFFGSGTQLSVL.